Listed below are T cell receptor beta chains from one sample, sequenced in a study of blood T cell repertoires in COVID-19. TCRdb keeps only in-frame clones here, not all; method: immunoSEQ multiplex PCR. The data show 150,000 to 200,000 clones, roughly nine tenths seen once. Sequenced material: peripheral blood. The origin of the receptors is a young woman with active or convalescent COVID-19. Both conserved end residues are part of each CDR3. D genes are given only for firm matches. Clone sizes are given selectively: once, few, many, or a class where the clone is expanded.

abundance,d_gene,v_gene,j_gene,CDR3aa,CDR3nt
.,TRBD2,TRBV4-2,TRBJ2-1,CASSQDPGTRRNEQFF,TGTGCCAGCAGCCAAGATCCTGGGACTAGGAGAAATGAGCAGTTCTTC
.,.,TRBV2,TRBJ2-1,CASIGGGPYNEQFF,TGTGCCAGCATAGGCGGGGGCCCCTACAATGAGCAGTTCTTC
.,.,TRBV6-5,TRBJ1-1,CASSYGVRGNTEAFF,TGTGCCAGCAGTTACGGAGTCAGGGGGAACACTGAAGCTTTCTTT
.,.,TRBV5-6,TRBJ1-2,CASSHFTGSSRGYTF,TGTGCCAGCAGCCATTTTACAGGTAGCAGCCGTGGCTACACCTTC
.,.,TRBV2,TRBJ1-4,CASRPGAFNEKLFF,TGTGCCAGCAGACCAGGGGCCTTTAATGAAAAACTGTTTTTT
.,TRBD1,TRBV12-3/TRBV12-4,TRBJ1-1,CASTGQGANEAFF,TGTGCCAGCACCGGACAGGGGGCGAATGAAGCTTTCTTT
once,.,TRBV7-9,TRBJ2-1,CASSPNRDWSSYNEQFF,TGTGCCAGCAGCCCTAACCGGGACTGGAGCTCCTACAATGAGCAGTTCTTC
.,.,TRBV6-5,TRBJ2-2,CASSVDSNTGELFF,TGTGCCAGCAGCGTCGACTCGAACACCGGGGAGCTGTTTTTT
once,.,TRBV11-2,TRBJ2-1,CASSTRQLYNEQFF,TGTGCCAGCAGCACCCGACAGTTATACAATGAGCAGTTCTTC
.,.,TRBV6-1,TRBJ2-7,CASSLSGGYEQYF,TGTGCCAGCAGTTTATCCGGGGGCTACGAGCAGTACTTC
.,TRBD1,TRBV27,TRBJ2-2,CASSRQGENTGELFF,TGTGCCAGCAGCCGACAGGGGGAGAACACCGGGGAGCTGTTTTTT
.,.,TRBV2,TRBJ1-2,CASSNTGTNYGYTF,TGTGCCAGCAGTAACACAGGAACTAACTATGGCTACACCTTC
.,TRBD1,TRBV19,TRBJ1-3,CASSLRQGVDTIYF,TGTGCCAGTAGTCTCCGACAGGGGGTTGACACCATATATTTT
.,.,TRBV9,TRBJ2-5,CASSPVQETQYF,TGTGCCAGCAGCCCAGTCCAAGAGACCCAGTACTTC
.,.,TRBV18,TRBJ1-2,CASSPDSRGYTF,TGTGCCAGCTCTCCCGACAGTAGGGGCTACACCTTC
.,TRBD1,TRBV7-2,TRBJ1-2,CASSSDRGNGYTF,TGTGCCAGCAGCTCGGACAGGGGTAATGGCTACACCTTC
.,TRBD1,TRBV28,TRBJ1-1,CASTSLYRGAFF,TGTGCCAGCACAAGCCTTTACAGGGGGGCTTTCTTT
.,.,TRBV7-2,TRBJ1-4,CASSLGWGREKLFF,TGTGCCAGCAGCTTAGGCTGGGGGCGTGAAAAACTGTTTTTT
.,TRBD2,TRBV7-8,TRBJ2-2,CASSPEAGGPGELFF,TGTGCCAGCAGCCCGGAAGCGGGGGGGCCCGGGGAGCTGTTTTTT
.,TRBD1,TRBV15,TRBJ1-4,CATSRPDRGREKLFF,TGTGCCACCAGCAGACCAGACAGGGGCCGTGAAAAACTGTTTTTT
.,TRBD1,TRBV10-1,TRBJ1-1,CASSGQGRGLNTEAFF,TGCGCCAGCAGTGGACAGGGAAGGGGCCTCAACACTGAAGCTTTCTTT
once,.,TRBV5-4,TRBJ2-6,CASSSGGSSGANVLTF,TGTGCCAGCAGCTCCGGAGGCAGCTCTGGGGCCAACGTCCTGACTTTC
.,.,TRBV10-3,TRBJ2-1,CAISESQGARLAGNNEQFF,TGTGCCATCAGTGAGTCACAGGGGGCGCGTCTAGCGGGTAACAATGAGCAGTTCTTC
.,.,TRBV12-3/TRBV12-4,TRBJ1-5,CASSFREEQPQHF,TGTGCCAGCAGTTTCAGGGAAGAACAGCCCCAGCATTTT
.,.,TRBV2,TRBJ2-1,CASSGLAPSSYNEQFF,TGTGCCAGCAGTGGTTTAGCGCCGAGCTCCTACAATGAGCAGTTCTTC
.,.,TRBV9,TRBJ2-7,CASSSRPEAYEQYF,TGTGCCAGCAGCTCACGCCCGGAGGCCTACGAGCAGTACTTC
many,.,TRBV11-3,TRBJ2-1,CASSSRRGPYNEQFF,TGTGCCAGCAGCTCCCGTAGGGGCCCCTACAATGAGCAGTTCTTC
.,TRBD2,TRBV5-1,TRBJ2-1,CASKRRLADTSYNEQFF,TGCGCCAGCAAACGGCGACTAGCGGACACCTCCTACAATGAGCAGTTCTTC
.,TRBD2,TRBV5-1,TRBJ2-4,CASSPGLAGGSGLAKNIQYF,TGCGCCAGCAGCCCGGGACTAGCGGGAGGAAGTGGTCTAGCCAAAAACATTCAGTACTTC
.,.,TRBV18,TRBJ1-1,CASSPLGSEAEAFF,TGTGCCAGCTCACCCCTGGGCAGTGAAGCTGAAGCTTTCTTT
.,.,TRBV28,TRBJ2-4,CASSLPGEGKNIQYF,TGTGCCAGCAGTTTACCAGGGGAGGGAAAAAACATTCAGTACTTC
.,.,TRBV6-6,TRBJ1-5,CASREQGTQPQHF,TGTGCCAGCAGGGAACAGGGAACTCAGCCCCAGCATTTT
few,TRBD1,TRBV5-8,TRBJ1-6,CASRPWTGVNSPLHF,TGTGCCAGCAGACCATGGACAGGGGTTAATTCACCCCTCCACTTT
.,TRBD1,TRBV7-9,TRBJ2-1,CASSLTLTGGSADEQFF,TGTGCCAGCAGCTTAACCTTGACAGGGGGCTCGGCCGATGAGCAGTTCTTC
.,.,TRBV28,TRBJ2-2,CASSPYVGELFF,TGTGCCAGCAGTCCCTACGTCGGGGAGCTGTTTTTT
.,.,TRBV7-9,TRBJ2-5,CASSLDNQETQYF,TGTGCCAGCAGCTTAGACAACCAAGAGACCCAGTACTTC
.,.,TRBV10-1,TRBJ1-3,CASSERGGGNTIYF,TGCGCCAGCAGTGAGCGAGGGGGTGGAAACACCATATATTTT